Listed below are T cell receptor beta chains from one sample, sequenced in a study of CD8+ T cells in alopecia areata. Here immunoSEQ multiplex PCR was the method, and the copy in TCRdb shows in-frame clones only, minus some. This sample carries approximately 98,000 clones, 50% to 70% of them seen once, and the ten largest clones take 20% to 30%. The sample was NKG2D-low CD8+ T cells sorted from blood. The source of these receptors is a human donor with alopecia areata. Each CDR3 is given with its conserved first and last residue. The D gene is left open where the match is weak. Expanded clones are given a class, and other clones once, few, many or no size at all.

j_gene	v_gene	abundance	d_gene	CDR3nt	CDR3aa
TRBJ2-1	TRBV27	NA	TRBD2	TGTGCCAGCAGTTTATTCCCTAGCGGCTCCTACAATGAGCAGTTCTTC	CASSLFPSGSYNEQFF
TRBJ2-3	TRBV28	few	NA	TGTGCCAGCAGTAACGGGAACCCCCTGGCCACGCAGTATTTT	CASSNGNPLATQYF
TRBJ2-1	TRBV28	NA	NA	TGTGCCAGCAGTTTTTCCCGGGAGCAGTTCTTC	CASSFSREQFF
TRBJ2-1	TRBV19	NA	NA	TGTGCCAGTAGACTTAGCGCTTCGGGTTACAATGAGCAGTTCTTC	CASRLSASGYNEQFF
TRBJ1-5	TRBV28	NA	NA	TGTGCCAGCAGTTTGGGGCTGGACAGTCTCAATCAGCCCCAGCATTTT	CASSLGLDSLNQPQHF
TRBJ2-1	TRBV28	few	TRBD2	TGTGCCAGCAGTCCAACCGGGACTAGCGTCTACAATGAGCAGTTCTTC	CASSPTGTSVYNEQFF
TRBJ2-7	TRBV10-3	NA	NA	TGTGCCATCAGTGAGGGACTCCTCGAGCAGTACTTC	CAISEGLLEQYF
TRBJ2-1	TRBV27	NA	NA	TGTGCCAGCAGTTCACATGGTGAGCAGTTCTTC	CASSSHGEQFF
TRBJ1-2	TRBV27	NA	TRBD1	TGTGCCAGCAGTCCAACCGACAGGGGATATGGCTACACCTTC	CASSPTDRGYGYTF
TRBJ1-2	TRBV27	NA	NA	TGTGCCAGCAGTTTATACCCCGGGACTCTTTTTTACACCTTC	CASSLYPGTLFYTF
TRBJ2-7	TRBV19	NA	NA	TGTGCCAGTAGTCCGGCCGGGGGCCCTACCTACGAGCAGTACTTC	CASSPAGGPTYEQYF
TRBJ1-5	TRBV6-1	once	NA	TGTGCCAGCAGTCCTTCCAGGGTGGGCAATCAGCCCCAGCATTTT	CASSPSRVGNQPQHF
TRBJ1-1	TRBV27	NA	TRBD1	TGTGCCACCGCGAGACAGGGGAGCCCGAACACTGAAGCTTTCTTT	CATARQGSPNTEAFF
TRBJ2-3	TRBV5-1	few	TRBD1	TGCGCCAGCAGCCCCGGGGACAGGGGATCATGGCCAGATACGCAGTATTTT	CASSPGDRGSWPDTQYF
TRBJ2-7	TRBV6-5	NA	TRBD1	TGTGCCAGCGGGGGGACAGGCTACGAGCAGTACTTC	CASGGTGYEQYF
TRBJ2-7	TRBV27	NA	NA	TGTGCCAGCAGTTTAAGGGGCCGGGGAAGACCCTACGAGCAGTACTTC	CASSLRGRGRPYEQYF
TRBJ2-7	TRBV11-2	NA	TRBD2	TGTGCCAGCAGCTTAGCGGGACTACTGACCTACGAGCAGTACTTC	CASSLAGLLTYEQYF
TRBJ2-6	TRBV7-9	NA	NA	TGTGCCAGCAGCGGGGACGGGTCTGGGGCCAACGTCCTGACTTTC	CASSGDGSGANVLTF
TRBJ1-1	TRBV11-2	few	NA	TGTGCCAGCAGCCCAACCGCCGGGACGGGAATGAACACTGAAGCTTTCTTT	CASSPTAGTGMNTEAFF
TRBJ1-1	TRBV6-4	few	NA	TGTGCCAGCAGGTACAGATTGAACACTGAAGCTTTCTTT	CASRYRLNTEAFF
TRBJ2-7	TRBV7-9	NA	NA	TGTGCCAGCAGCCGGGACAATTACGAGCAGTACTTC	CASSRDNYEQYF
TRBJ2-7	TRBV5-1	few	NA	TGCGCCAGCAGCCCAGAAGTGTCCTACGAGCAGTACTTC	CASSPEVSYEQYF
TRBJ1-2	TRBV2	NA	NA	TGTGCCAGCAGTGTTTTCTATGGCTACACCTTC	CASSVFYGYTF
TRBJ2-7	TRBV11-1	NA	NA	TGTGCCAGCAGCGGCAGGTCGGACTGGGGAGAGCAGTACTTC	CASSGRSDWGEQYF
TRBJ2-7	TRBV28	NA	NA	TGTGCCAGCAGCAACCGACTAGATTGGGTTTACGAGCAGTACTTC	CASSNRLDWVYEQYF
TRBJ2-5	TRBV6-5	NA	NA	TGTGCCAGCAGCGGGCAGATCGAAGAGACCCAGTACTTC	CASSGQIEETQYF
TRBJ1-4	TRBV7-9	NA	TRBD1	TGTGCCAGCAGCCCACCCGGGACAGGGAGTGAAAAACTGTTTTTT	CASSPPGTGSEKLFF
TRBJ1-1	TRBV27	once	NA	TGTGCCCCCAAGGTGGGATTTGGCACTGAAGCTTTCTTT	CAPKVGFGTEAFF
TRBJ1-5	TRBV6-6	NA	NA	TGTGCCAGCAGTTACGAATCTCCGAATCAGCCCCAGCATTTT	CASSYESPNQPQHF
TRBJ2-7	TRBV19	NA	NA	TGTGCCAGTAGTATCGGGGACGGGGGCGTCTACGAGCAGTACTTC	CASSIGDGGVYEQYF
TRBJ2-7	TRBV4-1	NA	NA	TGCGCCAGCAGCCAAGGGAATCTCTACGAGCAGTACTTC	CASSQGNLYEQYF
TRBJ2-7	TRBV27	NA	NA	TGTGCCAGCCATCGGACAGACCGCTACGAGCAGTACTTC	CASHRTDRYEQYF
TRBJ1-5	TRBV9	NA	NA	TGTGCCAGCAGCGCAGGACCTTCGGGGCAGCACAATCAGCCCCAGCATTTT	CASSAGPSGQHNQPQHF
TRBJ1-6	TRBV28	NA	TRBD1	TGTGCCAGCAGTCTAACAGGGGGTGGGTCTTCACCCCTCCACTTT	CASSLTGGGSSPLHF
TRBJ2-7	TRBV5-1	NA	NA	TGCGCCAGCAGCTTGTATAGCGGACAGATATACGAGCAGTACTTC	CASSLYSGQIYEQYF
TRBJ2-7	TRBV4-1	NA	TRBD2	TGCGCCAGCAGCCCCCGGGACTACACCTACGAGCAGTACTTC	CASSPRDYTYEQYF
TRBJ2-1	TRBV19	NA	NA	TGTGCCAGTAGTATCCGTAGCTACAATGAGCAGTTCTTC	CASSIRSYNEQFF
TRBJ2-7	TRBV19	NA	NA	TGTGCCAGTAGTTCCAGAGGGATGGCCTACGAGCAGTACTTC	CASSSRGMAYEQYF
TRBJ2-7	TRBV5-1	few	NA	TGCGCCAGCAGCTTCAGGGGTGGCTACGAGCAGTACTTC	CASSFRGGYEQYF
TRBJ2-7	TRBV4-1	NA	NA	TGCGCCAGCAGTTTAACGGACAGCGACTACGAGCAGTACTTC	CASSLTDSDYEQYF
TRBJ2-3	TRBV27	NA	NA	TGTGCCAGCAGTTTACTCAATGCAGATACGCAGTATTTT	CASSLLNADTQYF
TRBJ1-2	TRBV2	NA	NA	TGTGCCAGCAGTGATCGAGAGAATGGCTACACCTTC	CASSDRENGYTF